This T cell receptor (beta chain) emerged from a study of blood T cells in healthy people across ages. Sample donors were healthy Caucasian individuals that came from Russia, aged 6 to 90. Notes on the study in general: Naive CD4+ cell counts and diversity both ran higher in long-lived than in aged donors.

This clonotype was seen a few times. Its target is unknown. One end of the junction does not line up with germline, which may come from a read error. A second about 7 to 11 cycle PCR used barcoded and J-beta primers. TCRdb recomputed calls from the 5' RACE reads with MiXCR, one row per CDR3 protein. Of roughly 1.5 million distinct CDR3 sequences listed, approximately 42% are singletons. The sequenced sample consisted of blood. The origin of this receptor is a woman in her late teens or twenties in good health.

CDR3 residues: CARSYNTGGETQYF. The CDR3 DNA reads as TGTGCCAGAAGCTATAATACAGGCGGAGAGACCCAGTACTTC. The chain recombines TRBV13 with TRBJ2-5, with D possibly TRBD1 on 5 matching bases. Germline CDR1 is PRHDT and CDR2 is FYEKMQ (reference sequence). This CDR3 has 14 amino acids.